This is a list of T cell receptor beta chains from one sample in a study of T cells in Graves' hyperthyroidism and ophthalmopathy. TCRdb re-derived calls from the multiplex PCR reads in MiXCR, one entry per CDR3 protein. This sample has fewer than 250,000 distinct CDR3 sequences, with about 24% found just once. Specimen: blood. These receptors all stem from a woman aged 40-49 years with Graves' ophthalmopathy. Each CDR3 is given with its conserved first and last residue. A D gene is named only where the DNA matches it firmly. Where a row states a size, it is once, few, many or the class of an expanded clone; other rows omit it.

CDR3: CASSLFAGNDAKNIQYF
DNA: TGTGCCAGCAGTTTATTCGCAGGGAATGACGCCAAAAACATTCAGTACTTC
V: TRBV12-3/TRBV12-4
D: NA
J: TRBJ2-4
size: many

CDR3: CASQPNPGANVLTF
DNA: TGTGCCAGCCAGCCTAATCCTGGGGCCAACGTCCTGACTTTC
V: TRBV9
D: NA
J: TRBJ2-6
size: many

CDR3: CASKTGSNQPQHF
DNA: TGTGCCAGTAAGACGGGTAGCAATCAGCCCCAGCATTTT
V: TRBV19
D: NA
J: TRBJ1-5
size: NA

CDR3: CATRPGGQEAGNQPQHF
DNA: TGTGCCACCAGGCCGGGAGGGCAGGAGGCTGGCAATCAGCCCCAGCATTTT
V: TRBV24-1
D: NA
J: TRBJ1-5
size: NA

CDR3: CASRLLAYEQYF
DNA: TGTGCCAGCAGACTTTTAGCCTACGAGCAGTACTTC
V: TRBV28
D: NA
J: TRBJ2-7
size: NA

CDR3: CAWSTGFGNQPQHF
DNA: TGTGCCTGGAGTACGGGTTTTGGCAATCAGCCCCAGCATTTT
V: TRBV30
D: NA
J: TRBJ1-5
size: many

CDR3: CASSLDRRAGYEQYF
DNA: TGTGCCAGCAGCTTAGACCGGAGAGCGGGATACGAGCAGTACTTC
V: TRBV11-2
D: TRBD2
J: TRBJ2-7
size: many

CDR3: CASSFGTLGEQYF
DNA: TGTGCCAGCAGTTTCGGGACATTGGGCGAGCAGTACTTC
V: TRBV12-3/TRBV12-4
D: NA
J: TRBJ2-7
size: many

CDR3: CASSYSGRGRTHEQYF
DNA: TGTGCCAGCAGTTACTCGGGGCGCGGAAGGACCCACGAGCAGTACTTC
V: TRBV6-5
D: NA
J: TRBJ2-7
size: many

CDR3: CASSGTLGANYGYTF
DNA: TGTGCCAGCAGTGGCACCCTCGGCGCTAACTATGGCTACACCTTC
V: TRBV6-1
D: NA
J: TRBJ1-2
size: few

CDR3: CASSGYSGRHYEQYF
DNA: TGTGCCAGCAGCGGGTATAGCGGGCGACACTACGAGCAGTACTTC
V: TRBV28
D: TRBD2
J: TRBJ2-7
size: many

CDR3: CASKEGLAGYEQYF
DNA: TGCGCCAGCAAGGAGGGACTAGCGGGTTACGAGCAGTACTTC
V: TRBV5-1
D: TRBD2
J: TRBJ2-7
size: NA

CDR3: CSARPIDRNTGELFF
DNA: TGCAGTGCTCGACCTATCGACAGGAACACCGGGGAGCTGTTTTTT
V: TRBV20-1
D: NA
J: TRBJ2-2
size: many

CDR3: CASSLNSGFSETYEQYF
DNA: TGTGCCAGCAGCCTCAATTCAGGGTTCAGCGAAACCTACGAGCAGTACTTC
V: TRBV6-2/TRBV6-3
D: NA
J: TRBJ2-7
size: NA

CDR3: CASSQDDRPNQPQHF
DNA: TGTGCCAGCAGCCAAGATGACAGACCTAATCAGCCCCAGCATTTT
V: TRBV3-1
D: NA
J: TRBJ1-5
size: many

CDR3: CSAQTGTQYNSPLHF
DNA: TGCAGTGCGCAGACAGGGACCCAGTATAATTCACCCCTCCACTTT
V: TRBV20-1
D: TRBD1
J: TRBJ1-6
size: few

CDR3: CASSQRTGTQETQYF
DNA: TGTGCCAGCAGTCAGAGGACAGGAACACAAGAGACCCAGTACTTC
V: TRBV28
D: TRBD1
J: TRBJ2-5
size: many

CDR3: CASSMTRQGYEQYF
DNA: TGTGCCAGCAGCATGACGCGGCAGGGCTACGAGCAGTACTTC
V: TRBV3-1
D: NA
J: TRBJ2-7
size: many

CDR3: CSVQGQTYEQYF
DNA: TGCAGCGTCCAGGGACAGACCTACGAGCAGTACTTC
V: TRBV29-1
D: TRBD1
J: TRBJ2-7
size: many

CDR3: CASSSQGEGAETQYF
DNA: TGTGCCAGCAGTTCACAGGGGGAGGGGGCAGAGACCCAGTACTTC
V: TRBV28
D: NA
J: TRBJ2-5
size: many

CDR3: CASSERGLGTEAFF
DNA: TGTGCCAGCAGTGAAAGGGGTCTGGGGACTGAAGCTTTCTTT
V: TRBV6-1
D: NA
J: TRBJ1-1
size: many

CDR3: CAISESLIGELFF
DNA: TGTGCCATCAGTGAGTCTCTTATCGGGGAGCTGTTTTTT
V: TRBV10-3
D: NA
J: TRBJ2-2
size: many

CDR3: CSANRVSGANVLTF
DNA: TGCAGTGCCAATCGGGTCTCTGGGGCCAACGTCCTGACTTTC
V: TRBV20-1
D: NA
J: TRBJ2-6
size: many

CDR3: CSALLARHSEQYF
DNA: TGCAGTGCACTACTAGCGAGACACTCCGAGCAGTACTTC
V: TRBV20-1
D: TRBD2
J: TRBJ2-7
size: many

CDR3: CASSQPGQTYEQYF
DNA: TGTGCCAGCAGCCAGCCGGGACAGACCTACGAGCAGTACTTC
V: TRBV28
D: TRBD1
J: TRBJ2-7
size: NA

CDR3: CATNTDNQPQHF
DNA: TGTGCCACCAACACGGACAATCAGCCCCAGCATTTT
V: TRBV10-3
D: NA
J: TRBJ1-5
size: many

CDR3: CASSLRTGETGELFF
DNA: TGCGCCAGCAGCTTGCGGACAGGGGAAACCGGGGAGCTGTTTTTT
V: TRBV5-1
D: TRBD1
J: TRBJ2-2
size: NA

CDR3: CASSTRFGRQELEQYF
DNA: TGTGCCAGCAGCACCCGTTTTGGCAGGCAGGAGCTCGAGCAGTACTTC
V: TRBV28
D: NA
J: TRBJ2-7
size: many

CDR3: CASSRSGQGSTGELFF
DNA: TGTGCCAGCAGTCGATCGGGACAGGGGAGCACCGGGGAGCTGTTTTTT
V: TRBV28
D: TRBD1
J: TRBJ2-2
size: many

CDR3: CASSFGGEGNTIYF
DNA: TGTGCCAGCAGTTTTGGAGGGGAAGGAAACACCATATATTTT
V: TRBV28
D: NA
J: TRBJ1-3
size: many

CDR3: CSAPGSNGIATGELFF
DNA: TGCAGTGCCCCAGGCAGTAACGGAATTGCGACCGGGGAGCTGTTTTTT
V: TRBV20-1
D: NA
J: TRBJ2-2
size: many

CDR3: CASSLVRDPYEQYF
DNA: TGCGCCAGCAGCTTGGTAAGGGATCCGTACGAGCAGTACTTC
V: TRBV5-1
D: NA
J: TRBJ2-7
size: few

CDR3: CASSALPILGTTHSGANVLTF
DNA: TGTGCCAGCAGTGCCCTCCCTATACTCGGGACAACCCACTCTGGGGCCAACGTCCTGACTTTC
V: TRBV2
D: NA
J: TRBJ2-6
size: many

CDR3: CASSPRGFGTGELFF
DNA: TGTGCCAGCTCACCACGCGGGTTCGGCACCGGGGAGCTGTTTTTT
V: TRBV18
D: NA
J: TRBJ2-2
size: NA

CDR3: CASRRTGSLNTEAFF
DNA: TGTGCCAGCAGGAGAACCGGGAGCCTGAACACTGAAGCTTTCTTT
V: TRBV28
D: NA
J: TRBJ1-1
size: many

CDR3: CASTLEAGGRPGELFF
DNA: TGTGCCAGCACCTTAGAGGCGGGAGGGAGACCCGGGGAGCTGTTTTTT
V: TRBV12-3/TRBV12-4
D: TRBD2
J: TRBJ2-2
size: many

CDR3: CASSAQGTVGYTF
DNA: TGTGCCAGCAGCGCACAGGGGACTGTTGGCTACACCTTC
V: TRBV7-8
D: TRBD1
J: TRBJ1-2
size: many

CDR3: CASSEAGTGASTSYEQYF
DNA: TGTGCCAGCAGTGAGGCCGGGACAGGGGCCTCCACCTCCTACGAGCAGTACTTC
V: TRBV2
D: TRBD1
J: TRBJ2-7
size: NA

CDR3: CASSLIDGTQYF
DNA: TGTGCCAGCAGCTTAATAGACGGGACCCAGTACTTC
V: TRBV7-9
D: NA
J: TRBJ2-5
size: NA

CDR3: CASISQGYEQFF
DNA: TGTGCCAGCATCTCGCAGGGGTACGAGCAGTTCTTC
V: TRBV7-9
D: NA
J: TRBJ2-1
size: few

CDR3: CASSLAAGWETQYF
DNA: TGTGCCAGCAGCTTAGCTGCAGGGTGGGAGACCCAGTACTTC
V: TRBV7-8
D: NA
J: TRBJ2-5
size: many

CDR3: CASHRGSAGELFF
DNA: TGTGCCAGCCACCGGGGGAGTGCCGGGGAGCTGTTTTTT
V: TRBV28
D: NA
J: TRBJ2-2
size: many

CDR3: CASSPRTRYGYTF
DNA: TGTGCCAGCAGCCCCAGGACGAGGTATGGCTACACCTTC
V: TRBV27
D: NA
J: TRBJ1-2
size: many

CDR3: CASSSKDFRGTGELFF
DNA: TGTGCCAGCAGCTCAAAGGATTTTAGAGGCACCGGGGAGCTGTTTTTT
V: TRBV11-1
D: NA
J: TRBJ2-2
size: once

CDR3: CAGSQAAGGLSGELFF
DNA: TGTGCCGGCAGCCAGGCTGCGGGAGGATTATCGGGGGAGCTGTTTTTT
V: TRBV3-1
D: TRBD2
J: TRBJ2-2
size: few

CDR3: CASSITQSGELFF
DNA: TGTGCCAGTAGTATAACGCAAAGCGGGGAGCTGTTTTTT
V: TRBV19
D: NA
J: TRBJ2-2
size: many

CDR3: CSVEKGGGDTEAFF
DNA: TGCAGCGTTGAAAAGGGCGGGGGGGACACTGAAGCTTTCTTT
V: TRBV29-1
D: NA
J: TRBJ1-1
size: many

CDR3: CASSLKDPSGTRTQYF
DNA: TGTGCCAGCAGTTTGAAGGATCCTAGCGGGACGCGGACCCAGTACTTC
V: TRBV28
D: TRBD2
J: TRBJ2-5
size: NA

CDR3: CASSLVGAGEQYF
DNA: TGTGCCAGCAGTTTAGTAGGGGCAGGGGAGCAGTACTTC
V: TRBV12-3/TRBV12-4
D: NA
J: TRBJ2-7
size: many

CDR3: CASSFGFSYEQYF
DNA: TGTGCCAGCAGTTTTGGGTTCTCCTACGAGCAGTACTTC
V: TRBV12-3/TRBV12-4
D: NA
J: TRBJ2-7
size: NA

CDR3: CASSPPGSGELFF
DNA: TGTGCCAGCAGCCCCCCGGGGTCCGGGGAGCTGTTTTTT
V: TRBV7-8
D: NA
J: TRBJ2-2
size: many

CDR3: CASSWDYNSPLHF
DNA: TGTGCCAGCAGCTGGGACTATAATTCACCCCTCCACTTT
V: TRBV6-1
D: NA
J: TRBJ1-6
size: few

CDR3: CASSLADRGGNQPQHF
DNA: TGTGCCAGCAGCTTAGCGGACAGGGGCGGCAATCAGCCCCAGCATTTT
V: TRBV11-1
D: TRBD1
J: TRBJ1-5
size: many

CDR3: CSVLADSYEQYF
DNA: TGCAGCGTACTAGCGGACTCCTACGAGCAGTACTTC
V: TRBV29-1
D: TRBD2
J: TRBJ2-7
size: many

CDR3: CASRRPAERLNTEAFF
DNA: TGTGCCAGCAGGCGACCCGCGGAGAGATTGAACACTGAAGCTTTCTTT
V: TRBV28
D: NA
J: TRBJ1-1
size: many

CDR3: CASRTGEAGELFF
DNA: TGCGCCAGCAGAACAGGGGAGGCCGGGGAGCTGTTTTTT
V: TRBV5-1
D: NA
J: TRBJ2-2
size: many

CDR3: CASSPRNVKNTEAFF
DNA: TGTGCCAGCAGCCCACGTAACGTCAAGAACACTGAAGCTTTCTTT
V: TRBV28
D: NA
J: TRBJ1-1
size: many

CDR3: CASRDVGSPLHF
DNA: TGTGCCAGCAGGGACGTAGGATCACCCCTCCACTTT
V: TRBV25-1
D: NA
J: TRBJ1-6
size: many

CDR3: CASKLEGNQPQHF
DNA: TGTGCCAGCAAGCTAGAGGGCAATCAGCCCCAGCATTTT
V: TRBV6-5
D: NA
J: TRBJ1-5
size: many